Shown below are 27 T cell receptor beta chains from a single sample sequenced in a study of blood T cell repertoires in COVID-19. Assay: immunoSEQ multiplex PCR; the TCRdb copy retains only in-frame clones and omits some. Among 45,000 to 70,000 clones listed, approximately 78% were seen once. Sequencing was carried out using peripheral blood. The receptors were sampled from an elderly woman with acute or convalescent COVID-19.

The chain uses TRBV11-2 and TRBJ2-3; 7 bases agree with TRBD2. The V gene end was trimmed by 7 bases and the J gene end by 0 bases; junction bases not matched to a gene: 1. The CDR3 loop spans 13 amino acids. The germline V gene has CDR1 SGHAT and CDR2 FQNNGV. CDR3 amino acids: CASMTSSTDTQYF. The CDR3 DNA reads TGTGCCAGCATGACTAGCAGCACAGATACGCAGTATTTT. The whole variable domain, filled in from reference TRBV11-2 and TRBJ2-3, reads EAGVAQSPRYKIIEKRQSVAFWCNPISGHATLYWYQQILGQGPKLLIQFQNNGVVDDSQLPKDRFSAERLKGVDSTLKIQPAKLEDSAVYLCASMTSSTDTQYFGPGTRLTVL.

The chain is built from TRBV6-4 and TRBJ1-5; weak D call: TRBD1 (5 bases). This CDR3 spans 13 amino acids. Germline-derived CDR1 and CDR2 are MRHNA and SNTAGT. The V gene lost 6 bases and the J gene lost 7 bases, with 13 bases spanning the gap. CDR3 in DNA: TGTGCCAGCAGCCCGCAGGGCGGACAGCCCCAGCATTTT. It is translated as CASSPQGGQPQHF.

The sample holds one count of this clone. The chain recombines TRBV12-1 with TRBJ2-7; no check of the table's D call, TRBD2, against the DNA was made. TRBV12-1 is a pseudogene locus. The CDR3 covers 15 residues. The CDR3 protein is CASSRPPGIFYEQYF. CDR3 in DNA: TGTGCCAGCAGCCGCCCGCCCGGGATTTTCTACGAGCAGTACTTC.

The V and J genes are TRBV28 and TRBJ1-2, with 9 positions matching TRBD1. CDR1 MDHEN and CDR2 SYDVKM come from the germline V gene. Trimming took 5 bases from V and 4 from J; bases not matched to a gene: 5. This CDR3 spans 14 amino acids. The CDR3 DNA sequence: TGTGCCAGCAGTACAGGGGGCTACGGCTATGGCTACACCTTC. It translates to CASSTGGYGYGYTF.

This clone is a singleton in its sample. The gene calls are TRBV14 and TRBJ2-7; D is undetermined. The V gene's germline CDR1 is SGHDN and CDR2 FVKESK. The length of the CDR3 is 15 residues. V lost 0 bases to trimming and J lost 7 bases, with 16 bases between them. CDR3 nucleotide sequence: TGTGCCAGCAGCCAAGATCTGCCAAGGAACGGGGAGCAGTACTTC. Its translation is CASSQDLPRNGEQYF.

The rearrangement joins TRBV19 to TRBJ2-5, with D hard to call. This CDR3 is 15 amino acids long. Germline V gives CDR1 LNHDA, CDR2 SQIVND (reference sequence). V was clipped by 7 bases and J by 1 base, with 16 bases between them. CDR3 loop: CASTRVAGFQETQYF. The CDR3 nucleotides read TGTGCCAGTACCCGGGTAGCTGGCTTCCAAGAGACCCAGTACTTC.

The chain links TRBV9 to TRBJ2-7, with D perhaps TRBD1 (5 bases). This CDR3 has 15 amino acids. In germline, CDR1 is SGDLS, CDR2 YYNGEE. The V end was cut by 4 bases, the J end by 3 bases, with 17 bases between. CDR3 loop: CASSPSRAELYEQYF. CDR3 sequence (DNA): TGTGCCAGCAGCCCAAGCAGGGCGGAGCTCTACGAGCAGTACTTC.

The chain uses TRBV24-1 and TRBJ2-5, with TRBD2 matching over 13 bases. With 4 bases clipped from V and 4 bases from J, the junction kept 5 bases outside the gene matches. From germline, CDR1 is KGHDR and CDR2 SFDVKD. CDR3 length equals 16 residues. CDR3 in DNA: TGTGCCACCAGTGAATCCCGACTAGCGGGGGGAGAGACCCAGTACTTC. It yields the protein CATSESRLAGGETQYF.

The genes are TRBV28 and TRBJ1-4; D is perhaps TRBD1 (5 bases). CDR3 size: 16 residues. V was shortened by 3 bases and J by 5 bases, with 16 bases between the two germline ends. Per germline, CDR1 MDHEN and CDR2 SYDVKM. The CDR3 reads CASSLIKGIGNEKLFF. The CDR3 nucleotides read TGTGCCAGCAGTTTGATAAAGGGGATAGGGAATGAAAAACTGTTTTTT. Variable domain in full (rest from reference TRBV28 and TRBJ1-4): DVKVTQSSRYLVKRTGEKVFLECVQDMDHENMFWYRQDPGLGLRLIYFSYDVKMKEKGDIPEGYSVSREKKERFSLILESASTNQTSMYLCASSLIKGIGNEKLFFGSGTQLSVL.

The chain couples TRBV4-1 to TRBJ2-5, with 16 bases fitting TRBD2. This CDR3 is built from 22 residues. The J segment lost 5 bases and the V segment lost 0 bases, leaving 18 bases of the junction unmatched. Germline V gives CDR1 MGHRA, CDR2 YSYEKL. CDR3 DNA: TGCGCCAGCAGCCAAGATCGTTTGCTTGGCGGGACTAGCGGGAGGGCCGGTGAGACCCAGTACTTC. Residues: CASSQDRLLGGTSGRAGETQYF.

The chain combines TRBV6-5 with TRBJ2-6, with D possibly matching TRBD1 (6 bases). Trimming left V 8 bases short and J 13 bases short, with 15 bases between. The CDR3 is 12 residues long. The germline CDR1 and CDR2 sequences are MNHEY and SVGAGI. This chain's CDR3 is CASGELQGVLTF. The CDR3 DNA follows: TGTGCCAGCGGCGAATTACAGGGAGTCCTGACTTTC.

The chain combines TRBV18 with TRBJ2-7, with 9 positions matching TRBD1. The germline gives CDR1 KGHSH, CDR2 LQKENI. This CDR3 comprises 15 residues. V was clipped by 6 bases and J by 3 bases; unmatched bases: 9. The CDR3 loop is CASSQMRDRVYEQYF. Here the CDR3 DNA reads TGTGCCAGCTCCCAGATGCGGGACAGGGTCTACGAGCAGTACTTC.

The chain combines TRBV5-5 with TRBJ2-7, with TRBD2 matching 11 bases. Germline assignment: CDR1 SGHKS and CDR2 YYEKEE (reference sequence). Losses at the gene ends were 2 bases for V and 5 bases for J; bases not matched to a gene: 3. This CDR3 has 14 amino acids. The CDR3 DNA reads TGTGCCAGCAGCTTTAGCGGGGGGGTTCACGAGCAGTACTTC. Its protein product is CASSFSGGVHEQYF.

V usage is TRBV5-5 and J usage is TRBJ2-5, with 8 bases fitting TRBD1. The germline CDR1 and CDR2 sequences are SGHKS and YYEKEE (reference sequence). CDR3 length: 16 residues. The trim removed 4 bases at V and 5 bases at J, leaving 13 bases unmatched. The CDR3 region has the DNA TGTGCCAGCAGCCCCGGGGCACAGGGGGTACTTGAGACCCAGTACTTC. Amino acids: CASSPGAQGVLETQYF.

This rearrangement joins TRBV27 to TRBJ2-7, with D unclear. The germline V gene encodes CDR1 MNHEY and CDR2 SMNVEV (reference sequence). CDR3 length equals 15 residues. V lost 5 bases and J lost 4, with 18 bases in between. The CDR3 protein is CASSTRVQSSYEQYF. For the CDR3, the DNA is TGTGCCAGCAGTACCCGGGTCCAGTCCTCATACGAGCAGTACTTC.

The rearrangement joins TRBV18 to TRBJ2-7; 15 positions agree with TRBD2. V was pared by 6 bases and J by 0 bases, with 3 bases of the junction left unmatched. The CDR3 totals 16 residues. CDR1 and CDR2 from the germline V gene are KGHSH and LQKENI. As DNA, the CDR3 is TGTGCCAGCTCCGGGACTAGCGGGGGGCACTCCTACGAGCAGTACTTC. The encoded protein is CASSGTSGGHSYEQYF.

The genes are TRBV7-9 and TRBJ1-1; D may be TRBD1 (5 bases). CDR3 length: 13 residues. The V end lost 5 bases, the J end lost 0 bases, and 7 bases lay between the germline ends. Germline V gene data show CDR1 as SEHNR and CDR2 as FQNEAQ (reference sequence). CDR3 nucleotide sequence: TGTGCCAGCAGCACGACAGTGAACACTGAAGCTTTCTTT. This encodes CASSTTVNTEAFF.

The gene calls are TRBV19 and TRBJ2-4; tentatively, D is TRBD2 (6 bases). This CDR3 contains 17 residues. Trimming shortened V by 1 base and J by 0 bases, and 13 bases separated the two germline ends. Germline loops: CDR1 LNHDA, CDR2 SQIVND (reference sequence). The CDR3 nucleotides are TGTGCCAGTAGTATAGGACGGGGGACGCTAGCCAAAAACATTCAGTACTTC. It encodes CASSIGRGTLAKNIQYF.

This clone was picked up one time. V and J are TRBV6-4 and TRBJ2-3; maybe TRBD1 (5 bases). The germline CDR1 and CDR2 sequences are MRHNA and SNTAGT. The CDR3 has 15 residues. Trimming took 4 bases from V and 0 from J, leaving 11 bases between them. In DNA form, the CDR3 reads TGTGCCAGCAGTGTTAGGGCAGGGAGCACAGATACGCAGTATTTT. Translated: CASSVRAGSTDTQYF.

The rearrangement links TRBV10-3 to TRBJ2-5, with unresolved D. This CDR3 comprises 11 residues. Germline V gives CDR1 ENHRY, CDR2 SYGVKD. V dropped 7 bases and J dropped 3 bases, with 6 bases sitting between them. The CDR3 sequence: CAIKAEETQYF. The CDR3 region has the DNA TGTGCCATCAAAGCCGAAGAGACCCAGTACTTC.

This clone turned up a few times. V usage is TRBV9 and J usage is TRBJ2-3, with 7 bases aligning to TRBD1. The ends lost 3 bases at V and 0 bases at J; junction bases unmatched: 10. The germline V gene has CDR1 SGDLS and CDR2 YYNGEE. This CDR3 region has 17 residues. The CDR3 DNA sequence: TGTGCCAGCAGCGACTCGACAGGGATCGCTAGCACAGATACGCAGTATTTT. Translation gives CASSDSTGIASTDTQYF.

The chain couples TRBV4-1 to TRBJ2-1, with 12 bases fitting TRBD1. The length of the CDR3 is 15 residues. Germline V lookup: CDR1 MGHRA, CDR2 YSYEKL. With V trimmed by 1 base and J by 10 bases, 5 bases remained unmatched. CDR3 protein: CASSQAGTGGWEQFF. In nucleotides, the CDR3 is TGCGCCAGCAGCCAAGCCGGGACAGGGGGCTGGGAGCAGTTCTTC.

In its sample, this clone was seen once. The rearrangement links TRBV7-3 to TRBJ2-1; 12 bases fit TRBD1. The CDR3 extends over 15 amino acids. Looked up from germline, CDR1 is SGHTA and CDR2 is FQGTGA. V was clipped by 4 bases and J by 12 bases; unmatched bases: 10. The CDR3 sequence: CASSSTGTGGVGQFF. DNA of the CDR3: TGTGCCAGCAGCTCCACCGGGACAGGGGGCGTGGGGCAGTTCTTC.

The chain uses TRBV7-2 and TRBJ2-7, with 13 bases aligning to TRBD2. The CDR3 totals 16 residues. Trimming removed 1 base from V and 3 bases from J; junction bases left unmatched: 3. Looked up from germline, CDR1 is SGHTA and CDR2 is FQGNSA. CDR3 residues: CASSLGGLAGDYEQYF. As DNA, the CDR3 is TGTGCCAGCAGCTTAGGAGGACTAGCGGGGGACTACGAGCAGTACTTC.

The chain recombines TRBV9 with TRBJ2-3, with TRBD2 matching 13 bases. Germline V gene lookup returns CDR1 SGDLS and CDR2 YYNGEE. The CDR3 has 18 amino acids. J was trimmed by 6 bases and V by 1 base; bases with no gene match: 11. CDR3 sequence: CASSVNRPGLAGRDTQYF. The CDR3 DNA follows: TGTGCCAGCAGCGTAAACAGGCCGGGACTAGCGGGAAGGGATACGCAGTATTTT. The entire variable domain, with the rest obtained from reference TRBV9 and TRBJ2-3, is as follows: DSGVTQTPKHLITATGQRVTLRCSPRSGDLSVYWYQQSLDQGLQFLIQYYNGEERAKGNILERFSAQQFPDLHSELNLSSLELGDSALYFCASSVNRPGLAGRDTQYFGPGTRLTVL.

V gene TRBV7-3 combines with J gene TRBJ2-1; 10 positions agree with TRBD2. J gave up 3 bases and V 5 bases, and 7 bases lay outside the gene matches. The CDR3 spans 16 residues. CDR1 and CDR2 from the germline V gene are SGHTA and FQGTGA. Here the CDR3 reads CASSPYLAGDYNEQFF. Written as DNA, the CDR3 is TGTGCCAGCAGCCCCTACCTAGCGGGAGACTACAATGAGCAGTTCTTC. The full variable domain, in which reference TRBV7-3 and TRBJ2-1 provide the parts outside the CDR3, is GAGVSQTPSNKVTEKGKYVELRCDPISGHTALYWYRQSLGQGPEFLIYFQGTGAADDSGLPNDRFFAVRPEGSVSTLKIQRTERGDSAVYLCASSPYLAGDYNEQFFGPGTRLTVL.

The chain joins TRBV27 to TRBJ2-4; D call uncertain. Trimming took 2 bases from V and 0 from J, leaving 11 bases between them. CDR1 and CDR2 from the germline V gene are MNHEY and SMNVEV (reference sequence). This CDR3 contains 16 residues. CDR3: CASSLARELAKNIQYF. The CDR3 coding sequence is TGTGCCAGCAGTTTAGCACGCGAGTTAGCCAAAAACATTCAGTACTTC.